The 22 T cell receptor beta chains given below trace back to one sample, sequenced in a study of OX40 agonist ivuxolimab in advanced cancers. Generated by immunoSEQ multiplex PCR, the TCRdb table keeps only in-frame clones and is missing some. The table records roughly 50,000 clones, about nine tenths of them present only once. The source was CD4+ or CD8+ T cells sorted from blood, collected in a trial of the OX40 agonist ivuxolimab. All receptors derive from an adult with an advanced solid tumor such as melanoma, head and neck, liver or kidney cancer.

Worth noting for this clone: The sample contains more than one DNA sequence encoding this CDR3. This sequence joins TRBV6-5 and TRBJ2-7; the D is unclear. The germline V gene encodes CDR1 MNHEY and CDR2 SVGAGI. The V end lost 6 bases, the J end lost 2 bases, and 11 bases lay between the germline ends. This CDR3 is 13 amino acids long. This CDR3 is CASRGGSTYEQYF. The DNA for the CDR3 is TGTGCCAGCAGGGGCGGCTCAACCTACGAGCAGTACTTC.

The rearrangement links TRBV11-2 to TRBJ2-7, with 8 bases identical to TRBD2. The V gene end was trimmed by 2 bases and the J gene end by 3 bases; junction bases not matched to a gene: 6. The CDR3 length is 15 residues. Germline values: CDR1 SGHAT, CDR2 FQNNGV. CDR3 sequence (DNA): TGTGCCAGCAGCTTAACAGCGGGGGCTAACTACGAGCAGTACTTC. Its protein product is CASSLTAGANYEQYF.

The chain is built from TRBV28 and TRBJ2-7; 7 nucleotides line up with TRBD2. The CDR3 length is 14 residues. The germline V gene has CDR1 MDHEN and CDR2 SYDVKM. V lost 2 bases, J lost 3 bases, and 4 bases stayed unmatched. In DNA, the CDR3 is TGTGCCAGCAGTTTAGGCGGGAGAAGCTACGAGCAGTACTTC. It is translated as CASSLGGRSYEQYF.

There are a few counts of this clone. The chain has TRBV6-1 and TRBJ2-7; 7 nucleotides align to TRBD1. The V gene's germline CDR1 is MNHNS and CDR2 SASEGT. The CDR3 is made up of 13 amino acids. J was trimmed by 2 bases and V by 4 bases; bases with no gene match: 2. The CDR3 nucleotides read TGTGCCAGCAGTGTTGACAGGGCCTACGAGCAGTACTTC. Residues: CASSVDRAYEQYF.

This rearrangement joins TRBV18 to TRBJ1-1; D unclear. CDR1 KGHSH and CDR2 LQKENI come from the germline V gene. V was clipped by 5 bases and J by 4 bases, with 11 bases between them. The CDR3 has 13 amino acids. CDR3 coding DNA: TGTGCCAGCTCAGCCGAAGAAGGCACTGAAGCTTTCTTT. This sequence encodes CASSAEEGTEAFF.

Points on this clone: Other DNA variants within this sample encode the same CDR3. The chain links TRBV5-1 to TRBJ2-1, with D uncertain. Germline-derived CDR1 and CDR2 are SGHRS and YFSETQ. V lost 0 bases and J lost 1, with 5 bases in between. The CDR3 is 14 amino acids. Here the CDR3 reads CASSLGGSYNEQFF. The CDR3 DNA reads as TGCGCCAGCAGCTTGGGCGGTTCCTACAATGAGCAGTTCTTC.

This clone was detected only a few times. The rearrangement joins TRBV20-1 to TRBJ1-1; D gene unclear. From germline, CDR1 is DFQATT and CDR2 SNEGSKA (reference sequence). This CDR3 has 11 residues. V was cut by 5 bases and J by 3 bases, with 7 bases left in between. The CDR3 DNA follows: TGCAGTGCTTCTCTTTACACTGAAGCTTTCTTT. Its translation: CSASLYTEAFF.

V usage is TRBV19 and J usage is TRBJ1-6; D unclear. Germline values: CDR1 LNHDA, CDR2 SQIVND (reference sequence). With 4 bases removed from V and 8 bases from J, the gap between germline ends came to 9 bases. The length of the CDR3 is 13 residues. This CDR3 is CASSNLDYSPLHF. The CDR3 nucleotides read TGTGCCAGTAGTAACTTGGATTATTCACCCCTCCACTTT.

The chain couples TRBV7-2 to TRBJ1-2; maybe TRBD1 (6 bases). The germline V and J ends were trimmed by 7 bases and 7 bases, with 19 bases remaining between them. CDR1 is SGHTA, CDR2 FQGNSA, per germline. The CDR3 length is 14 residues. This chain's CDR3 is CASTMWGGVSGYTF. CDR3 in DNA: TGTGCCAGCACCATGTGGGGGGGCGTAAGTGGCTACACCTTC. The full variable domain, its missing parts supplied by reference TRBV7-2 and TRBJ1-2, is GAGVSQSPSNKVTEKGKDVELRCDPISGHTALYWYRQSLGQGLEFLIYFQGNSAPDKSGLPSDRFSAERTGGSVSTLTIQRTQQEDSAVYLCASTMWGGVSGYTFGSGTRLTVV.

A few counts support this clone. The chain's CDR3 is CATSSPWGTREQYF. The CDR3 coding sequence is TGTGCCACCAGCAGCCCCTGGGGCACACGGGAGCAGTACTTC. The chain carries TRBV15 and TRBJ2-7, with a possible D match to TRBD1 (5 bases). CDR1 is LNHNV, CDR2 YYDKDF, per germline (reference sequence). Between the trimmed V and J ends, which lost 3 bases and 7 bases, there was a span of 16 bases. The CDR3 spans 14 residues.

The J gene is TRBJ2-7, the V gene TRBV5-1; possibly TRBD2 for D (5 bases). The V gene's germline CDR1 is SGHRS and CDR2 YFSETQ. The CDR3 loop spans 12 amino acids. V was cut by 3 bases and J by 7 bases, with 11 bases left in between. Written as DNA, the CDR3 is TGCGCCAGCAGCTCACGGTCGGGGGAGCAGTACTTC. Protein sequence: CASSSRSGEQYF.

The rearrangement uses TRBV10-3 and TRBJ1-3; 8 bases are shared with TRBD1. V was pared by 10 bases and J by 4 bases, with 9 bases of the junction left unmatched. CDR1 is ENHRY and CDR2 is SYGVKD in the germline V gene. This CDR3 comprises 14 residues. CDR3 DNA sequence: TGTGCCACTAGCCAGGGGGCAAGGGGAAACACCATATATTTT. Translation gives CATSQGARGNTIYF.

The gene calls are TRBV6-1 and TRBJ2-5; 9 bases line up with TRBD2. Unmatched junction bases numbered 14, after V lost 4 bases and J lost 5 bases. Per the germline V gene, CDR1 is MNHNS and CDR2 is SASEGT. This CDR3 has 17 residues. The chain's CDR3 is CASSGQGKRGGAETQYF. CDR3 bases: TGTGCCAGCAGTGGGCAGGGGAAGCGCGGGGGGGCGGAGACCCAGTACTTC.

The gene calls are TRBV9 and TRBJ2-2; a possible D gene is TRBD2 (5 bases). This CDR3 region has 16 residues. CDR1 is SGDLS, CDR2 YYNGEE, per germline. The V end lost 1 base, the J end lost 4 bases, and 14 bases lay between the germline ends. This chain's CDR3 is CASSVLGLAGTGELFF. As DNA, the CDR3 is TGTGCCAGCAGCGTATTAGGGCTAGCTGGCACCGGGGAGCTGTTTTTT. Complete variable domain (other parts from reference TRBV9 and TRBJ2-2): DSGVTQTPKHLITATGQRVTLRCSPRSGDLSVYWYQQSLDQGLQFLIQYYNGEERAKGNILERFSAQQFPDLHSELNLSSLELGDSALYFCASSVLGLAGTGELFFGEGSRLTVL.

The rearrangement links TRBV7-2 to TRBJ2-5; 10 bases map to TRBD1. This CDR3 is 15 amino acids long. Trimming removed 5 bases from V and 5 bases from J; junction bases left unmatched: 8. The germline V gene encodes CDR1 SGHTA and CDR2 FQGNSA. The CDR3 protein is CASSRQTGGGETQYF. CDR3 coding DNA: TGTGCCAGCAGCCGACAGACAGGGGGCGGGGAGACCCAGTACTTC.

The chain employs TRBV2 and TRBJ2-1, with D perhaps matching TRBD2 (6 bases). The CDR3 spans 17 residues. Per germline, CDR1 SNHLY and CDR2 FYNNEI. The V and J ends lost 5 bases and 0 bases respectively, with 17 bases between them. The CDR3 bases are TGTGCCAGCAGTCGATTCGGGACTCTTAGCTCCTACAATGAGCAGTTCTTC. Amino acids: CASSRFGTLSSYNEQFF.

The chain is built from TRBV19 and TRBJ1-5; TRBD1 is a possible D gene (5 bases). The germline V gene has CDR1 LNHDA and CDR2 SQIVND (reference sequence). The CDR3 contains 15 residues. The V end lost 1 base, the J end lost 4 bases, and 11 bases lay between the germline ends. CDR3 residues: CASSIAGTGNQPQHF. The CDR3, as DNA: TGTGCCAGTAGTATAGCGGGGACGGGGAATCAGCCCCAGCATTTT.

The chain uses TRBV4-2 and TRBJ2-7; 12 bases are shared with TRBD2. The germline V gene encodes CDR1 LGHNA and CDR2 YNFKEQ. The CDR3 spans 15 residues. V shed 5 bases and J 2 bases; nucleotides not matched to a gene: 4. Here the CDR3 reads CASSSSGGAPYEQYF. The CDR3, as DNA: TGTGCCAGCAGCTCTAGCGGGGGGGCCCCCTACGAGCAGTACTTC.

This rearrangement joins TRBV15 to TRBJ1-1; no definite D call. Germline V gene sequence: CDR1 LNHNV, CDR2 YYDKDF (reference sequence). The CDR3 is 17 residues long. Trimming stripped 0 bases from V and 0 bases from J, with 14 bases between. In nucleotides, the CDR3 is TGTGCCACCAGCAGAGATTTACTATCGCGTATGAACACTGAAGCTTTCTTT. It encodes CATSRDLLSRMNTEAFF.

The rearrangement links TRBV5-1 to TRBJ2-7; D perhaps matches TRBD1 (6 bases). The CDR3 has 14 residues. V lost 0 bases and J 3 bases, leaving 10 bases between the germline ends. Looked up from germline, CDR1 is SGHRS and CDR2 is YFSETQ. CDR3 bases: TGCGCCAGCAGCTTGGCTCTGGACAGCTACGAGCAGTACTTC. The encoded protein is CASSLALDSYEQYF.

The V call is TRBV19, the J call TRBJ1-1, with TRBD1 as a possible D gene (6 bases). Trimming removed 5 bases from V and 5 bases from J, with 12 bases in between. This CDR3 region has 13 residues. Per the germline V gene, CDR1 is LNHDA and CDR2 is SQIVND (reference sequence). The CDR3 DNA follows: TGTGCCAGTAGTCGCAGGGGTATAACTGAAGCTTTCTTT. It encodes CASSRRGITEAFF.

The chain uses TRBV4-2 and TRBJ2-1, with 10 bases aligning to TRBD2. The CDR3 consists of 16 residues. Trimming took 0 bases from V and 4 from J; bases not matched to a gene: 3. Germline V gives CDR1 LGHNA, CDR2 YNFKEQ. The CDR3 loop reads CASSQDSGGLYNEQFF. In DNA, the CDR3 is TGTGCCAGCAGCCAAGATAGCGGGGGGTTGTACAATGAGCAGTTCTTC.